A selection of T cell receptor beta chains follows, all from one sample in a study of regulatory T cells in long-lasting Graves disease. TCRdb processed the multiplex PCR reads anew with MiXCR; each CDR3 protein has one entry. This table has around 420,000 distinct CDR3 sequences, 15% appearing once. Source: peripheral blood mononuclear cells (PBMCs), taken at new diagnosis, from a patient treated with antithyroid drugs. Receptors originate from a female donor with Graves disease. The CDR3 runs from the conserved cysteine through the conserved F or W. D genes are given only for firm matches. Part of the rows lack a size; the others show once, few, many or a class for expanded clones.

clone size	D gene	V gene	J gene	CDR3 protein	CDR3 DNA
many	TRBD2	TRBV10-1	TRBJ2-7	CASSTGLAPYEQYF	TGCGCCAGCAGTACCGGACTAGCCCCCTACGAGCAGTACTTC
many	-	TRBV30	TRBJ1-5	CAWNPKLNQPQHF	TGTGCCTGGAACCCCAAGCTCAATCAGCCCCAGCATTTT
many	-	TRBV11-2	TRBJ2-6	CASQGVHSGANVLTF	TGTGCCAGTCAGGGAGTCCACTCTGGGGCCAACGTCCTGACTTTC
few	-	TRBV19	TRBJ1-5	CASSISRNQPQHF	TGTGCCAGTAGTATATCCCGCAATCAGCCCCAGCATTTT
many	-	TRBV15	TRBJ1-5	CATSRDGAGRLPQHF	TGTGCCACCAGCAGAGACGGCGCCGGCCGTTTGCCCCAGCATTTT
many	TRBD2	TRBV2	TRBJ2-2	CASSVGGRAGSLGGELFF	TGTGCCAGCAGTGTAGGCGGGAGGGCCGGATCCCTCGGCGGGGAGCTGTTTTTT
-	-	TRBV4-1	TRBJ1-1	CASSQSRVRGAFF	TGCGCCAGCAGCCAGTCTAGGGTTCGGGGAGCTTTCTTT
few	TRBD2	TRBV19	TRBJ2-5	CASRGLLPGGGREETQYF	TGTGCCAGTAGGGGACTTCTGCCTGGGGGCGGGAGGGAGGAGACCCAGTACTTC
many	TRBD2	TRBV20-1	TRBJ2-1	CSARAGEWYNEQFF	TGCAGTGCTAGGGCGGGGGAGTGGTACAATGAGCAGTTCTTC
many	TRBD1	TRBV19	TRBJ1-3	CASSYQPRPGTGADGNTIYF	TGTGCCAGTAGTTATCAACCCCGTCCCGGGACAGGGGCGGATGGAAACACCATATATTTT
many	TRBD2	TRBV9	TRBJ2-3	CASSVRAGAIVGTDTQYF	TGTGCCAGCAGCGTAAGAGCGGGGGCTATCGTTGGGACAGATACGCAGTATTTT
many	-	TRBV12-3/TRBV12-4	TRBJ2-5	CASSLTFEGGETQYF	TGTGCCAGCAGTTTAACCTTCGAGGGGGGCGAGACCCAGTACTTC
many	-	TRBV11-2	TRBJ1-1	CASSLGPTKTGVGFF	TGTGCCAGCAGCCTCGGACCAACGAAAACGGGCGTCGGATTCTTT
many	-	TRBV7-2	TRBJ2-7	CASSFGGILATGHEQYF	TGTGCCAGCAGCTTCGGAGGTATCCTAGCGACGGGCCACGAGCAGTACTTC
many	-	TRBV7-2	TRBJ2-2	CASSLGQVGSGELFF	TGTGCCAGCAGCTTAGGACAGGTCGGCAGCGGGGAGCTGTTTTTT
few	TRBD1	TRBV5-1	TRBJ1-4	CASSMSGQGAGGNEKLFF	TGCGCCAGCAGCATGTCGGGACAGGGGGCCGGGGGTAATGAAAAACTGTTTTTT
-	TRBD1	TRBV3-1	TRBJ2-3	CASSLYPPGQGEHTQYF	TGTGCCAGCAGCCTCTACCCACCGGGACAGGGTGAACATACGCAGTATTTT
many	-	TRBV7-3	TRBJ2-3	CASSFGAAATDTQYF	TGTGCCAGCAGCTTCGGAGCGGCAGCCACAGATACGCAGTATTTT
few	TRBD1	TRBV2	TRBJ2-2	CASTGTENTGELFF	TGTGCCAGTACCGGGACAGAAAACACCGGGGAGCTGTTTTTT
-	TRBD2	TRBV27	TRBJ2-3	CASRGGLAHIDTQYF	TGTGCCAGCAGGGGGGGACTAGCACACATAGATACGCAGTATTTT
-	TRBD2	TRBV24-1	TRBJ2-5	CATSDIKREGRETQYF	TGTGCCACCAGTGATATAAAGCGGGAGGGGAGGGAGACCCAGTACTTC
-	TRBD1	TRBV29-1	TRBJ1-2	CSGWGQGAGVANYGYTF	TGCAGCGGGTGGGGACAGGGGGCCGGAGTGGCTAACTATGGCTACACCTTC
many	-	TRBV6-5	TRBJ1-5	CASSYYNSNQPQHF	TGTGCCAGCAGTTACTATAATAGCAATCAGCCCCAGCATTTT
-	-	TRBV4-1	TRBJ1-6	CASSQPRNASPLHF	TGCGCCAGCAGCCAACCCAGGAACGCCTCACCCCTCCACTTT